This is a list of T cell receptor beta chains from one sample in a study of cytomegalovirus exposure and HLA in healthy donors. Method: immunoSEQ multiplex PCR; TCRdb's copy keeps in-frame clones and lacks some. The repertoire holds roughly 180,000 clones, with 84% as singletons. Sequenced sample: PBMCs. These receptors all come from a girl under 18 in good health and CMV-seropositive. Each CDR3 is given without its conserved first and last residue.

V | CDR3
TRBV14 | ASSPKGVETQY
TRBV2 | ASRGDRPPPNYGYT
TRBV4-2 | ASSLGLASDTQY
TRBV7-2 | ASSFSGGLAKNSQY
TRBV7-9 | ASSTGGIEKLF
TRBV4-1 | ASSQDSSGVQETQY
TRBV19 | ASSSYRDMNTEAF
TRBV6-1 | ASTTSGESYNEQF
TRBV13 | ASSYGGYGYT
TRBV5-6 | ASSLRSPGEGTEAF
TRBV27 | ASSLDRVGEQY
TRBV6-5 | ASSLQGTRTEAF
TRBV21-1 | ASSTQGCNSPLH
TRBV11-2 | ASSPGGGQGGETQY
TRBV9 | ASSTGQLNYGYT
TRBV29-1 | SVSRGQPYGYT
TRBV27 | ASSPTGNYGYT
TRBV9 | ASSVEGGNTIY
TRBV11-2 | ASAPISRSGDYEQY
TRBV6-5 | ASSYSRDTEAF
TRBV7-8 | ASSMAASGNTIY
TRBV7-9 | ASSYSTPTGDEQF
TRBV6-5 | ASSYGRGGTDTQY
TRBV10-3 | AISVGGLAGGAYEQY
TRBV5-4 | ASRGPTYEQY
TRBV5-1 | ASSLGAGGTNEQF
TRBV11-2 | ASSSRQVNTGELF
TRBV5-6 | ASNLGGQSQPQH
TRBV10-3 | AISKLGQGPTDTQY
TRBV11-2 | AGQGISYEQY
TRBV11-2 | ASSRSMTANTEAF
TRBV9 | ASSVGQPNEQF
TRBV4-1 | ASSAGTSTVEQF
TRBV7-8 | ASSYGVGAGGGNTQY
TRBV29-1 | SVEGVYRNPEAF
TRBV5-1 | ASSPGLAGGQETQY
TRBV1 | TSSQVGPLSFGGYT
TRBV2 | ASIRDSSNTEAF
TRBV2 | ASREGGPGNTIY
TRBV27 | ASSLGPNSQY
TRBV7-2 | ASSPGGQGWGYT
TRBV9 | ASGGGAGNTEAF
TRBV6-6 | ASSYSKDRGDYGYT
TRBV19 | ASSTLGGSNQPQH
TRBV27 | ASSPGGEGNEQF
TRBV20-1 | SALGGPGYT
TRBV5-4 | ASSPGLADQDTQY
TRBV9 | ASDTRRSGANVLT
TRBV11-3 | ASSMGREYGYT